This entry lists 20 T cell receptor beta chains sequenced from one sample in a study of cytomegalovirus exposure and HLA in healthy donors. 13 Jbeta primers and 60 Vbeta primers were used for the PCR. TCRdb keeps only in-frame clones here, not all; method: immunoSEQ multiplex PCR. The listing records nearly 200,000 clones. Sequenced sample: PBMCs. The receptor set was obtained from a boy aged 5-17 years in good health and CMV-seronegative.

Remarks on this clone: This sample includes further DNA sequences coding for the same CDR3. CDR3: CASKPGMNTEAFF. The CDR3 nucleotides are TGTGCCAGCAAACCCGGGATGAACACTGAAGCTTTCTTT. This sequence joins TRBV28 and TRBJ1-1; D not resolved. The germline V gene encodes CDR1 MDHEN and CDR2 SYDVKM. The germline V and J ends were trimmed by 7 bases and 0 bases, with 9 bases remaining between them. This CDR3 comprises 13 residues.

The chain employs TRBV10-3 and TRBJ2-7, with unresolved D. Trimming shortened V by 11 bases and J by 1 base, and 15 bases separated the two germline ends. Germline CDR1 and CDR2: ENHRY and SYGVKD. There are 13 residues in the CDR3. The DNA of the CDR3 is TGTGCCGCTCGGTCTGTAGTTTCCTACGAGCAGTACTTC. It encodes CAARSVVSYEQYF.

This rearrangement joins TRBV29-1 to TRBJ1-2; 7 nucleotides align to TRBD1. The CDR3 runs 12 residues. Germline lookup yields CDR1 SQVTM and CDR2 ANQGSEA. J lost 8 bases, V lost 0 bases, and 3 bases had no gene match. CDR3 DNA sequence: TGCAGCGTTGAAGACCCCAGGGGGGGCTACACCTTC. Its translation is CSVEDPRGGYTF.

This rearrangement joins TRBV7-9 to TRBJ2-5, with 7 bases lining up with TRBD1. Trimming cost V 6 bases and J 4 bases; bases outside gene matches: 5. CDR1 and CDR2 from the germline V gene are SEHNR and FQNEAQ (reference sequence). This CDR3 spans 13 amino acids. CDR3 amino acids: CASRKSGGETQYF. The CDR3, as DNA: TGTGCCAGCAGAAAATCAGGGGGAGAGACCCAGTACTTC.

The V gene is TRBV2, the J gene TRBJ1-2; D may be TRBD1 (6 bases). Germline CDR1 and CDR2: SNHLY and FYNNEI. Trimming took off 7 bases at V and 8 bases at J, with 14 bases between the two ends. This CDR3 is 12 amino acids long. This CDR3 is CASTAQGFGYTF. In nucleotides, the CDR3 is TGTGCCAGCACCGCCCAGGGGTTCGGCTACACCTTC.

The rearrangement joins TRBV7-9 to TRBJ1-1, with TRBD1 matching over 8 bases. Germline-derived CDR1 and CDR2 are SEHNR and FQNEAQ (reference sequence). The CDR3 contains 14 residues. The J segment lost 2 bases and the V segment lost 5 bases, leaving 4 bases of the junction unmatched. The CDR3 here is CASSRTGRNTEAFF. The CDR3 region has the DNA TGTGCCAGCAGCCGGACAGGGCGAAACACTGAAGCTTTCTTT.

The chain combines TRBV11-2 with TRBJ1-6, with D perhaps matching TRBD1 (6 bases). The CDR3 spans 17 residues. Germline-derived CDR1 and CDR2 are SGHAT and FQNNGV. The V gene lost 1 base and the J gene lost 7 bases, with 17 bases spanning the gap. CDR3 sequence reads: CASSLVPRGGYNSPLHF. The CDR3 DNA sequence: TGTGCCAGCAGCTTAGTCCCTAGGGGGGGCTACAATTCACCCCTCCACTTT.

This chain connects TRBV13 to TRBJ2-5; 8 bases align to TRBD2. Germline values: CDR1 PRHDT, CDR2 FYEKMQ (reference sequence). Trimming took 2 bases from V and 4 from J; bases not matched to a gene: 9. The CDR3 runs to 16 residues. The CDR3 loop is CASSLRDGGALETQYF. The DNA of the CDR3 is TGTGCCAGCAGCTTAAGGGACGGGGGGGCCTTAGAGACCCAGTACTTC.

The V and J genes are TRBV7-2 and TRBJ2-5; 9 bases map to TRBD2. Germline CDR1 is SGHTA and CDR2 is FQGNSA. This CDR3 comprises 15 residues. J lost 5 bases, V lost 1 base, and 5 bases had no gene match. The chain's CDR3 is CASSLVGRGGETQYF. CDR3 sequence (DNA): TGTGCCAGCAGCTTAGTGGGGCGGGGGGGCGAGACCCAGTACTTC.

The chain recombines TRBV19 with TRBJ2-3, with TRBD1 matching over 8 bases. V shed 3 bases, J shed 6 bases, and the junction held 11 bases outside the gene matches. This CDR3 is built from 16 residues. Germline loops: CDR1 LNHDA, CDR2 SQIVND (reference sequence). The DNA of the CDR3 is TGTGCCAGTAGTATCGTCCCAGGGGGCGCCCCGGATACGCAGTATTTT. It yields the protein CASSIVPGGAPDTQYF.

V and J are TRBV4-1 and TRBJ2-5; possibly TRBD1 for D (7 bases). The J call may be in error: the DNA end matches TRBJ2-7 better. The CDR3 covers 14 residues. Germline-derived CDR1 and CDR2 are MGHRA and YSYEKL. The chain's CDR3 is CASSQAAGGYEQYF. In DNA form, the CDR3 reads TGCGCCAGCAGCCAAGCTGCAGGGGGGTACGAGCAGTACTTC.

V is TRBV7-2 and J is TRBJ1-3, with D maybe TRBD1 (5 bases). Germline V lookup: CDR1 SGHTA, CDR2 FQGNSA. The CDR3 extends over 17 amino acids. The V end lost 2 bases, the J end lost 4 bases, and 18 bases lay between the germline ends. The CDR3 region has the DNA TGTGCCAGCAGCTTACGTTTAGTTGGGGCAGGGGGAAACACCATATATTTT. Protein product: CASSLRLVGAGGNTIYF.

The chain has TRBV14 and TRBJ1-5; 7 positions match TRBD1. The trim removed 6 bases at V and 3 bases at J, leaving 5 bases unmatched. Germline V gene data show CDR1 as SGHDN and CDR2 as FVKESK. The CDR3 has 14 amino acids. CDR3 region: CASSLQGDNQPQHF. Written as DNA, the CDR3 is TGTGCCAGCAGTCTCCAGGGGGACAATCAGCCCCAGCATTTT. The full variable domain, its missing parts supplied by reference TRBV14 and TRBJ1-5, is EAGVTQFPSHSVIEKGQTVTLRCDPISGHDNLYWYRRVMGKEIKFLLHFVKESKQDESGMPNNRFLAERTGGTYSTLKVQPAELEDSGVYFCASSLQGDNQPQHFGDGTRLSIL.

With respect to this clone: The same CDR3 arises from other DNA sequences in this sample as well. CDR3 coding DNA: TGTGCCACCAGCAGAGATAGGACTAACACTGAAGCTTTCTTT. Its translation: CATSRDRTNTEAFF. The chain carries TRBV15 and TRBJ1-1; the D is unclear. The CDR3 is made up of 14 amino acids. Germline CDR1 is LNHNV and CDR2 is YYDKDF (reference sequence). Trimming removed 0 bases at V and 2 bases at J, with 7 bases between. Complete variable domain (other parts from reference TRBV15 and TRBJ1-1): DAMVIQNPRYQVTQFGKPVTLSCSQTLNHNVMYWYQQKSSQAPKLLFHYYDKDFNNEADTPDNFQSRRPNTSFCFLDIRSPGLGDTAMYLCATSRDRTNTEAFFGQGTRLTVV.

The chain is built from TRBV9 and TRBJ2-3; TRBD2 agrees at 11 bases. Germline V gene lookup returns CDR1 SGDLS and CDR2 YYNGEE. V was clipped by 4 bases and J by 1 base; unmatched bases: 5. This CDR3 comprises 16 residues. The CDR3 coding sequence is TGTGCCAGCAGCACTTTAGCGGGGGGGGGCACAGATACGCAGTATTTT. It translates to CASSTLAGGGTDTQYF.

This chain joins TRBV7-9 and TRBJ2-7; the D is unclear. The V and J ends lost 5 bases and 0 bases respectively, with 11 bases between them. The CDR3 covers 14 residues. CDR1 is SEHNR and CDR2 is FQNEAQ in the germline V gene (reference sequence). This CDR3 is CASSPTPGSYEQYF. The CDR3 DNA follows: TGTGCCAGCAGCCCCACCCCCGGCTCCTACGAGCAGTACTTC.

The V and J genes are TRBV6-6 and TRBJ1-1; D is undetermined. This CDR3 region has 13 residues. V was clipped by 7 bases and J by 3 bases, with 12 bases between them. Germline CDR1 reads MNHNY; CDR2 reads SVGAGI (reference sequence). DNA of the CDR3: TGTGCCAGCAAACGCCAGACTTACACTGAAGCTTTCTTT. Its translation is CASKRQTYTEAFF.

The V call is TRBV5-4, the J call TRBJ2-1, with 8 bases aligning to TRBD2. From germline, CDR1 is SGHNT and CDR2 YYREEE (reference sequence). The V and J ends lost 4 bases and 8 bases, in that order; junction bases with no gene match: 14. The CDR3 totals 16 residues. CDR3 sequence (DNA): TGTGCCAGCAGCCCGGCCTCCGGGGGGGCCGCCGATGAGCAGTTCTTC. Its protein is CASSPASGGAADEQFF.

The genes are TRBV7-8 and TRBJ1-2; 7 bases line up with TRBD1. The V and J ends lost 5 bases and 6 bases, in that order; junction bases with no gene match: 6. CDR1 and CDR2 from the germline V gene are SGHVS and FQNEAQ. CDR3 length: 13 amino acids. The CDR3 sequence is CASSATGLNGYTF. The CDR3 DNA sequence: TGTGCCAGCAGCGCGACAGGGTTAAATGGCTACACCTTC.

This chain connects TRBV4-1 to TRBJ2-1, with D perhaps TRBD2 (6 bases). This CDR3 has 13 amino acids. In germline, CDR1 is MGHRA, CDR2 YSYEKL. Trimming shortened V by 8 bases and J by 0 bases, and 8 bases separated the two germline ends. The CDR3 nucleotides read TGCGCCAGCGGGGGGAGCTCCTACAATGAGCAGTTCTTC. Translated: CASGGSSYNEQFF.